This T cell receptor beta chain was sequenced during a study of T cell changes during pregnancy in multiple sclerosis. This CDR3 spans 16 amino acids. Germline-derived CDR1 and CDR2 are SGDLS and YYNGEE. With 0 bases clipped from V and 4 bases from J, the junction kept 9 bases outside the gene matches. Sequenced by immunoSEQ multiplex PCR; TCRdb stores in-frame clones only, minus some. Found here are about 52,000 clones, around 92% of them singletons; the top ten hold 0.25%. This receptor was identified in a female donor with multiple sclerosis, enrolled in a pregnancy study. The rearrangement links TRBV9 to TRBJ1-1; 7 bases map to TRBD1. Sample: CD4+ T cells from peripheral blood mononuclear cells, taken in the third trimester of pregnancy. Here the CDR3 reads CASSVGQTGAITEAFF. DNA for the CDR3: TGTGCCAGCAGCGTAGGTCAAACAGGGGCCATCACTGAAGCTTTCTTT. The full variable domain, completed using reference TRBV9 and TRBJ1-1, is DSGVTQTPKHLITATGQRVTLRCSPRSGDLSVYWYQQSLDQGLQFLIQYYNGEERAKGNILERFSAQQFPDLHSELNLSSLELGDSALYFCASSVGQTGAITEAFFGQGTRLTVV.